These T cell receptor beta chains were read from a single sample in a study of molecular identifiers for immune sequencing clone quantification. TCRdb used MiXCR to reprocess the PCR reads, holding one entry per CDR3 protein. The sample contains around 470,000 distinct CDR3 sequences, 25% of which appear only once. The specimen sequenced was naive CD8+ T cells from blood, with Jurkat cell RNA spiked in. The receptors shown here come from a human donor in good health. Some libraries in this study had Jurkat cell RNA spiked in. Both conserved end residues are part of each CDR3. Fields, in order: CDR3 protein, CDR3 DNA, clone size, J gene, D gene, V gene. A D gene is named only where the DNA matches it firmly. Expanded clones get a size class; other rows say once, few or many, or leave the size out.

CASSSTRTGALRNDKLFF	TGTGCCAGCAGCTCCACCCGGACAGGGGCACTTCGTAATGACAAACTGTTTTTT	many	TRBJ1-4	TRBD1	TRBV7-9
CATAPGQGMFDTQYF	TGTGCCACCGCCCCGGGACAGGGGATGTTCGATACGCAGTATTTT	.	TRBJ2-3	TRBD1	TRBV7-9
CSARGRTLAGVFKNIQYF	TGCAGTGCTAGAGGACGGACCCTAGCGGGAGTCTTTAAGAACATTCAGTACTTC	few	TRBJ2-4	TRBD2	TRBV20-1
CAINFGQMDYGYTF	TGTGCCATCAACTTTGGACAGATGGACTATGGCTACACCTTC	few	TRBJ1-2	.	TRBV10-3
CATGKRPYEQYF	TGTGCCACCGGTAAGCGGCCATACGAGCAGTACTTC	few	TRBJ2-7	.	TRBV6-2/TRBV6-3
CASSFKTGIDTDTQYF	TGTGCCAGCAGTTTCAAGACAGGCATTGATACAGATACGCAGTATTTT	many	TRBJ2-3	.	TRBV6-5
CASSTTYQETQYF	TGTGCCAGCAGTACTACGTACCAAGAGACCCAGTACTTC	.	TRBJ2-5	.	TRBV6-5
CASSIRANQPQHF	TGTGCCAGTAGTATAAGGGCAAATCAGCCCCAGCATTTT	few	TRBJ1-5	.	TRBV19
CASSYSAGGGDQPQHF	TGTGCCAGCAGTTACTCCGCAGGGGGCGGCGATCAGCCCCAGCATTTT	.	TRBJ1-5	TRBD1	TRBV6-6
CSARDQECSYNSPLHF	TGCAGTGCTAGAGATCAGGAGTGCTCCTATAATTCACCCCTCCACTTT	.	TRBJ1-6	.	TRBV20-1
CASSQFRHVGVPGYTF	TGTGCCAGCAGCCAGTTTAGGCACGTAGGGGTTCCTGGCTACACCTTC	.	TRBJ1-2	.	TRBV12-3/TRBV12-4
CASLNRDHTEAFF	TGTGCCAGCCTTAACAGGGACCACACTGAAGCTTTCTTT	many	TRBJ1-1	.	TRBV28
CASSLTSGPRTDTQYF	TGTGCCAGCAGCTTAACTAGCGGGCCCCGCACAGATACGCAGTATTTT	few	TRBJ2-3	TRBD2	TRBV13
CASSHGTSGTGELFF	TGTGCCAGCAGCCACGGGACTAGCGGAACCGGGGAGCTGTTTTTT	.	TRBJ2-2	TRBD2	TRBV7-9
CASSSPRGDSGANILTF	TGTGCCAGCAGCTCCCCCCGGGGGGACTCTGGGGCCAACATCCTGACTTTC	.	TRBJ2-6	TRBD2	TRBV9
CASSITGVQEPQYF	TGTGCCAGCAGCATAACAGGCGTCCAAGAGCCCCAGTACTTC	once	TRBJ2-5	.	TRBV7-9
CASSPLRQGSQPQHF	TGTGCCAGCAGCCCCTTAAGACAGGGAAGTCAGCCCCAGCATTTT	few	TRBJ1-5	TRBD1	TRBV28
CASSQNSGQSNYGYTF	TGCGCCAGCAGCCAAAATAGCGGACAGTCGAACTATGGCTACACCTTC	.	TRBJ1-2	.	TRBV4-3
CAVSGTGTGIQTQYF	TGTGCCGTCAGTGGGACCGGGACAGGGATACAGACCCAGTACTTC	.	TRBJ2-5	TRBD1	TRBV10-3
CASSPGLAPSTDTQYF	TGCGCCAGCAGCCCAGGACTAGCACCTAGCACAGATACGCAGTATTTT	many	TRBJ2-3	TRBD2	TRBV5-1
CASSQSWGKQVNQPQHF	TGCGCCAGCAGTCAATCTTGGGGGAAACAAGTAAATCAGCCCCAGCATTTT	many	TRBJ1-5	.	TRBV23-1
CASRKASGAITDTQYF	TGTGCCAGCAGAAAAGCTAGCGGGGCCATCACAGATACGCAGTATTTT	many	TRBJ2-3	TRBD2	TRBV6-5
CASSLGTGEYEKLFF	TGTGCCAGCAGCCTGGGGACAGGGGAATACGAAAAACTGTTTTTT	few	TRBJ1-4	TRBD1	TRBV7-9
CASSLGKEPLPQHF	TGTGCCAGCAGCTTAGGAAAGGAGCCTTTGCCCCAGCATTTT	many	TRBJ1-5	.	TRBV7-9
CASSRDLGQTFLF	TGTGCCAGCAGCCGGGATCTGGGACAGACTTTTCTCTTT	many	TRBJ1-1	TRBD1	TRBV4-2
CAWKGDQETQYF	TGTGCCTGGAAAGGGGACCAAGAGACCCAGTACTTC	.	TRBJ2-5	.	TRBV30
CASSQDLGDYGYTF	TGCGCCAGCAGCCAAGATCTAGGGGACTATGGCTACACCTTC	.	TRBJ1-2	.	TRBV4-3
CSARGEGNYGYTF	TGCAGTGCTAGGGGTGAAGGGAACTATGGCTACACCTTC	.	TRBJ1-2	.	TRBV20-1
CASSLGAAGGPADTQYF	TGTGCCAGCAGTTTAGGAGCGGCGGGAGGGCCTGCTGATACGCAGTATTTT	.	TRBJ2-3	TRBD2	TRBV12-3/TRBV12-4
CASSIAGMYEQYF	TGTGCCAGTAGTATAGCGGGGATGTACGAGCAGTACTTC	few	TRBJ2-7	.	TRBV19
CASSIGTDQPQHF	TGTGCCAGTAGTATAGGGACAGACCAGCCCCAGCATTTT	few	TRBJ1-5	.	TRBV19
CAIYPRHF	TGTGCCATATATCCCAGGCATTTT	many	TRBJ1-5	.	TRBV12-3/TRBV12-4
CSARDWDRGIYEQYF	TGCAGTGCTAGAGATTGGGACAGGGGAATCTACGAGCAGTACTTC	.	TRBJ2-7	TRBD1	TRBV20-1
CASSLTGAPNEQYF	TGTGCCAGCAGTTTAACGGGGGCGCCTAATGAGCAGTACTTC	.	TRBJ2-7	.	TRBV27
CASQDRATEHNSPLHF	TGCGCCAGCCAAGATCGCGCGACGGAACATAATTCACCCCTCCACTTT	few	TRBJ1-6	.	TRBV4-3
CASRGTGEETQYF	TGTGCCAGCAGGGGGACAGGGGAAGAGACCCAGTACTTC	many	TRBJ2-5	TRBD1	TRBV28
CASSVGSSGYEQYF	TGTGCCAGCAGCGTTGGGTCCTCTGGATACGAGCAGTACTTC	.	TRBJ2-7	.	TRBV9
CASSPRPSYEQYF	TGTGCCAGCAGCCCCCGGCCCTCCTACGAGCAGTACTTC	many	TRBJ2-7	.	TRBV5-4
CAWSMTGYLDTQYF	TGTGCCTGGAGTATGACAGGATACTTGGATACGCAGTATTTT	.	TRBJ2-3	.	TRBV30
CASSLLPGREQFF	TGTGCCAGCAGCTTATTGCCGGGTCGTGAGCAGTTCTTC	.	TRBJ2-1	.	TRBV7-2
CASSLAGGRTYEQYF	TGTGCCAGCAGTTTAGCGGGGGGCCGGACTTACGAGCAGTACTTC	many	TRBJ2-7	.	TRBV12-3/TRBV12-4
CSAHTGDGDYGYTF	TGCAGTGCTCATACAGGGGATGGAGACTATGGCTACACCTTC	.	TRBJ1-2	TRBD1	TRBV20-1
CASSQGMAAGTGSEQYF	TGCGCCAGCAGCCAAGGGATGGCCGCGGGGACAGGGAGCGAGCAGTACTTC	.	TRBJ2-7	TRBD1	TRBV4-3
CASSQDRARRADTQYF	TGCGCCAGCAGCCAAGATAGGGCTAGACGGGCAGATACGCAGTATTTT	.	TRBJ2-3	.	TRBV4-3
CASSLAGSEKLFF	TGTGCCAGCAGTTTAGCGGGTTCTGAAAAACTGTTTTTT	.	TRBJ1-4	.	TRBV12-3/TRBV12-4
CASNSREWNTGELFF	TGTGCCAGCAATAGCCGAGAGTGGAACACCGGGGAGCTGTTTTTT	.	TRBJ2-2	.	TRBV2
CAISADRAGQPQHF	TGTGCCATCAGTGCCGACAGGGCGGGTCAGCCCCAGCATTTT	few	TRBJ1-5	TRBD1	TRBV10-3
CASSYRDRGETEAFF	TGTGCCAGCAGTTACAGGGACAGGGGGGAAACTGAAGCTTTCTTT	many	TRBJ1-1	TRBD1	TRBV6-2/TRBV6-3
CASSRINTDTQYF	TGTGCCAGCAGTCGGATCAACACAGATACGCAGTATTTT	.	TRBJ2-3	.	TRBV6-6